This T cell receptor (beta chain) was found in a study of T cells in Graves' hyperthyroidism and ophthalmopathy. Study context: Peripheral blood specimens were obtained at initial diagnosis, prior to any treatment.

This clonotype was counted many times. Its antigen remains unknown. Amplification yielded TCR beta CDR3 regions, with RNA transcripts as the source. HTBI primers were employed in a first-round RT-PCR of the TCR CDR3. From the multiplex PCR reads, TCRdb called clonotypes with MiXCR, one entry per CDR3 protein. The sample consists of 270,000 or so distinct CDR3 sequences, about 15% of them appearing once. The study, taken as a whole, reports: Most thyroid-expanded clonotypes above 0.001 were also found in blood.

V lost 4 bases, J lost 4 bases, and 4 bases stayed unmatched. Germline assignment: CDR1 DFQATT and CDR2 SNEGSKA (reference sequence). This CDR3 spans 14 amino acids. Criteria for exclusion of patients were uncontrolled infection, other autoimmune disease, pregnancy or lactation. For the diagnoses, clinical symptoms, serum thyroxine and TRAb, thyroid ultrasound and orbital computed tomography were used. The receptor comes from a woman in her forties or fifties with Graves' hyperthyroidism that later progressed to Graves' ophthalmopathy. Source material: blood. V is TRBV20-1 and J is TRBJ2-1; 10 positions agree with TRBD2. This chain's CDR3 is CSATGLALYNEQFF. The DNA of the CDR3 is TGCAGTGCTACGGGACTAGCGCTATACAATGAGCAGTTCTTC.